The 16 T cell receptor beta chains below all came from one sample that was sequenced in a study of cytotoxic CD8 clonotypes in ibrutinib-treated CLL. Repertoires were generated with immunoSEQ multiplex PCR, while TCRdb's copy carries only in-frame clones and drops some. Among about 200,000 clones, about 72% were seen once, and the ten largest hold over 10%. The sample in question was PBMCs, obtained after 24 months of ibrutinib treatment. The receptors stem from a human donor with chronic lymphocytic leukemia.

This clone was counted between two and nine times. The J gene is TRBJ1-1, the V gene TRBV6-4; D gene uncertain. Trimming stripped 4 bases from V and 4 bases from J, with 10 bases between. CDR1 and CDR2 from the germline V gene are MRHNA and SNTAGT. The CDR3 spans 13 residues. The CDR3 sequence is CASSVLTGTEAFF. CDR3 nucleotides: TGTGCCAGCAGTGTACTAACCGGCACTGAAGCTTTCTTT.

The CDR3 DNA sequence: TGTGCCAGCAGCTCCGGCACCGTGTTCGAGCAGTACTTC. Its translation: CASSSGTVFEQYF. The chain employs TRBV7-2 and TRBJ2-7; no definite D call. The CDR3 runs 13 residues. Germline-derived CDR1 and CDR2 are SGHTA and FQGNSA. Trimming took 4 bases from V and 6 from J, leaving 13 bases between them.

The chain carries TRBV27 and TRBJ2-1; TRBD2 agrees at 7 bases. The junction had 6 bases not matched to a gene; V was cut back by 8 bases and J by 5 bases. Germline assignment: CDR1 MNHEY and CDR2 SMNVEV (reference sequence). The CDR3 contains 13 residues. CDR3 coding DNA: TGTGCCAGCGTTACTAGCGTGAACAATGAGCAGTTCTTC. Translated: CASVTSVNNEQFF.

The chain is built from TRBV30 and TRBJ1-4; 7 bases are shared with TRBD1. CDR3 length equals 15 residues. V lost 3 bases to trimming and J lost 5 bases; unmatched junction nucleotides: 9. Looked up from germline, CDR1 is GTSNPN and CDR2 is SVGIG (reference sequence). The CDR3: CAWRQPGQRNEKLFF. The CDR3 DNA sequence: TGTGCCTGGAGACAACCGGGACAGCGAAATGAAAAACTGTTTTTT.

The chain recombines TRBV29-1 with TRBJ2-5, with D hard to call. This CDR3 has 14 residues. The V end lost 5 bases, the J end lost 0 bases, and 13 bases lay between the germline ends. Germline CDR1 and CDR2: SQVTM and ANQGSEA. In DNA, the CDR3 is TGCAGCGTTACCTCTTTTGCCAACCAAGAGACCCAGTACTTC. Translating it yields CSVTSFANQETQYF.

This clone occurred a few times. The J gene is TRBJ1-1, the V gene TRBV6-1; D might be TRBD1 (6 bases). The germline CDR1 and CDR2 sequences are MNHNS and SASEGT. The CDR3 extends over 13 amino acids. Trimming took 6 bases from V and 5 from J, leaving 13 bases between them. Here the CDR3 reads CASRNRVWTEAFF. The CDR3 DNA reads TGTGCCAGCAGGAACAGGGTTTGGACTGAAGCTTTCTTT.

The CDR3 spells CAISETRYEQYF. The CDR3, as DNA: TGTGCCATCAGTGAGACAAGATACGAGCAGTACTTC. The rearrangement links TRBV10-3 to TRBJ2-7; D is undetermined. V was shortened by 2 bases and J by 4 bases, with 6 bases between the two germline ends. The CDR3 has 12 residues. The germline V gene has CDR1 ENHRY and CDR2 SYGVKD.

This chain connects TRBV14 to TRBJ2-3, with 7 bases matching TRBD2. CDR3 size: 18 residues. The germline V gene encodes CDR1 SGHDN and CDR2 FVKESK. Trimming at V came to 0 bases and at J to 0 bases, leaving 9 bases not matched to a gene. CDR3 sequence (DNA): TGTGCCAGCAGCCAAGATGGGGGAGGGCGGAAAAGCACAGATACGCAGTATTTT. Translated: CASSQDGGGRKSTDTQYF.

The chain combines TRBV30 with TRBJ2-3, with TRBD2 matching over 7 bases. The CDR3 length is 15 residues. The trim removed 2 bases at V and 6 bases at J, leaving 11 bases unmatched. Germline assignment: CDR1 GTSNPN and CDR2 SVGIG (reference sequence). The CDR3, as DNA: TGTGCCTGGAGTCTAGCTTTAGGGAGGGGCGATACGCAGTATTTT. Residues: CAWSLALGRGDTQYF. Full variable domain (rest looked up from reference TRBV30 and TRBJ2-3): SQTIHQWPATLVQPVGSPLSLECTVEGTSNPNLYWYRQAAGRGLQLLFYSVGIGQISSEVPQNLSASRPQDRQFILSSKKLLLSDSGFYLCAWSLALGRGDTQYFGPGTRLTVL.

The chain links TRBV5-6 to TRBJ2-1; 9 bases agree with TRBD2. The junction had 7 bases not matched to a gene; V was cut back by 0 bases and J by 0 bases. CDR3 size: 18 residues. Germline V gene sequence: CDR1 SGHDT, CDR2 YYEEEE. The CDR3 is CASSLVLAGFTSYNEQFF. CDR3 in DNA: TGTGCCAGCAGCTTGGTTCTAGCGGGATTCACCTCCTACAATGAGCAGTTCTTC. Combining the CDR3 with reference TRBV5-6 and TRBJ2-1 gives the whole variable domain DAGVTQSPTHLIKTRGQQVTLRCSPKSGHDTVSWYQQALGQGPQFIFQYYEEEERQRGNFPDRFSGHQFPNYSSELNVNALLLGDSALYLCASSLVLAGFTSYNEQFFGPGTRLTVL.

The chain joins TRBV7-3 to TRBJ2-1; 7 bases fit TRBD2. The V segment lost 1 base and the J segment 2 bases; nucleotides outside the gene matches: 2. From germline, CDR1 is SGHTA and CDR2 FQGTGA. The CDR3 sequence is 15 residues long. The CDR3 sequence is CASSLMGTTYNEQFF. Written as DNA, the CDR3 is TGTGCCAGCAGCTTAATGGGGACTACCTACAATGAGCAGTTCTTC. Together with reference TRBV7-3 and TRBJ2-1, the CDR3 gives the full variable domain: GAGVSQTPSNKVTEKGKYVELRCDPISGHTALYWYRQSLGQGPEFLIYFQGTGAADDSGLPNDRFFAVRPEGSVSTLKIQRTERGDSAVYLCASSLMGTTYNEQFFGPGTRLTVL.

This sequence joins TRBV4-1 and TRBJ2-3; the match to TRBD2 covers 14 bases. The V and J ends lost 4 bases and 3 bases, in that order; junction bases with no gene match: 6. In germline, CDR1 is MGHRA, CDR2 YSYEKL. The CDR3 runs 17 residues. The CDR3: CASSLGTSGSGTDTQYF. In DNA, the CDR3 is TGCGCCAGCAGCCTCGGGACTAGCGGGAGCGGGACAGATACGCAGTATTTT.

This clone was seen a few times. The chain carries TRBV11-2 and TRBJ2-7; 9 positions match TRBD1. Trimming took 4 bases from V and 7 from J; bases not matched to a gene: 11. CDR3 size: 15 residues. Germline-derived CDR1 and CDR2 are SGHAT and FQNNGV. In DNA, the CDR3 is TGTGCCAGCAGCTCCCCGGGGACAGGGTACGTTGAGCAGTACTTC. Protein sequence: CASSSPGTGYVEQYF.

The V call is TRBV29-1, the J call TRBJ1-2; D gene uncertain. Trimming cost V 3 bases and J 3 bases, with 8 bases left between them. The CDR3 has 12 amino acids. Germline V gene data show CDR1 as SQVTM and CDR2 as ANQGSEA. CDR3 nucleotides: TGCAGCGTTGAGGAGACACACTATGGCTACACCTTC. It is translated as CSVEETHYGYTF.

This clone was observed a few times. The chain recombines TRBV2 with TRBJ1-1; no reliable D call. This CDR3 region has 14 residues. Germline V gene lookup returns CDR1 SNHLY and CDR2 FYNNEI. Trimming cost V 7 bases and J 1 base, with 13 bases left between them. The CDR3 bases are TGTGCCAGCATCGTGTATCCCCAGAACACTGAAGCTTTCTTT. Translation: CASIVYPQNTEAFF. The full variable domain, completed using reference TRBV2 and TRBJ1-1, is EPEVTQTPSHQVTQMGQEVILRCVPISNHLYFYWYRQILGQKVEFLVSFYNNEISEKSEIFDDQFSVERPDGSNFTLKIRSTKLEDSAMYFCASIVYPQNTEAFFGQGTRLTVV.

This chain links TRBV11-2 with TRBJ2-5, with D perhaps matching TRBD1 (6 bases). Per germline, CDR1 SGHAT and CDR2 FQNNGV. Between the trimmed V and J ends, which lost 4 bases and 5 bases, there was a span of 17 bases. This CDR3 is 15 amino acids long. CDR3 sequence: CASSSGHHPAETQYF. CDR3 coding DNA: TGTGCCAGCAGCTCGGGACATCACCCTGCGGAGACCCAGTACTTC.